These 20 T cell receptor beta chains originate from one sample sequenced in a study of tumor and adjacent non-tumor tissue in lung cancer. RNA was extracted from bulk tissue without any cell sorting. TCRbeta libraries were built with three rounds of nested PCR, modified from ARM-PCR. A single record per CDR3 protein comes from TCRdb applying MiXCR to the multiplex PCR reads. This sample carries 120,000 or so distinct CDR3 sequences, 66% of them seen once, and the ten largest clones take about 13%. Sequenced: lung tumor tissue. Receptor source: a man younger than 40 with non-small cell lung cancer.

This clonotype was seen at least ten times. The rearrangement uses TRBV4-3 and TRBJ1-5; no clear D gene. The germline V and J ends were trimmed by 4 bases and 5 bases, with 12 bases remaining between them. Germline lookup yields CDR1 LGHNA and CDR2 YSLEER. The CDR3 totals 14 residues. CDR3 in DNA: TGCGCCAGCAGCCCGGACGGTGGGGATCAGCCCCAGCATTTT. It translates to CASSPDGGDQPQHF.

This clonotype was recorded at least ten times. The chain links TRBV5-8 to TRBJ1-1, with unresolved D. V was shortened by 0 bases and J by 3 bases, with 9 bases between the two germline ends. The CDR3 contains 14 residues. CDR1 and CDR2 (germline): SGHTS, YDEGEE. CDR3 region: CASSLDGSDTEAFF. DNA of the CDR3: TGTGCCAGCAGCTTGGACGGCAGCGACACTGAAGCTTTCTTT. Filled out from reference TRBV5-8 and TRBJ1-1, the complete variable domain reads EAGVTQSPTHLIKTRGQQATLRCSPISGHTSVYWYQQALGLGLQFLLWYDEGEERNRGNFPPRFSGRQFPNYSSELNVNALELEDSALYLCASSLDGSDTEAFFGQGTRLTVV.

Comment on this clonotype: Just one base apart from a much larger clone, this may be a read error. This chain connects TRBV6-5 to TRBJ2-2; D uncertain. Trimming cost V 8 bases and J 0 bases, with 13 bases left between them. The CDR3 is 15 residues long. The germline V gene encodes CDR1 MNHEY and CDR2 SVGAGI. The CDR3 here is CASYREQSNTGELFF. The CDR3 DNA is TGTGCCAGCTATAGGGAACAGTCGAACACCGGGGAGCTGTTTTTT.

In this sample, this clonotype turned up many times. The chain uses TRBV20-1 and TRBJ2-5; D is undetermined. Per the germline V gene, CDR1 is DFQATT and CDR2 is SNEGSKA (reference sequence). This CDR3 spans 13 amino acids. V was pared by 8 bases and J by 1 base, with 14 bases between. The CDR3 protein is CSSKGPSQETQYF. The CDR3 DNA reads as TGCAGTTCAAAAGGACCGAGCCAAGAGACCCAGTACTTC.

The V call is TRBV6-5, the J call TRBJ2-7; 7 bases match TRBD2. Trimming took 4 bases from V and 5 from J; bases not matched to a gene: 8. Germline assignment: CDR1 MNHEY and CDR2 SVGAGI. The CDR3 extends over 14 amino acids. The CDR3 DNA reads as TGTGCCAGCAGTTCCCTAGCGGAAGCCGACGAGCAGTACTTC. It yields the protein CASSSLAEADEQYF.

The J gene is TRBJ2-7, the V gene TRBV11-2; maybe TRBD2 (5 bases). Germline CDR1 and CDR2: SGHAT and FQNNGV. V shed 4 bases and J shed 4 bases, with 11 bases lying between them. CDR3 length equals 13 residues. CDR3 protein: CASSSLEDYEQYF. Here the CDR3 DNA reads TGTGCCAGCAGCTCACTGGAGGATTACGAGCAGTACTTC.

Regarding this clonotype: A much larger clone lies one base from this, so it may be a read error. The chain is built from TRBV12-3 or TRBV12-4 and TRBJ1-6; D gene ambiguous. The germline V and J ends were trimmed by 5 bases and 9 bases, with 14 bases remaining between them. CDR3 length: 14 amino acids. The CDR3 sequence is CASSLPPLSSPLHF. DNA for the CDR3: TGTGCCAGCAGTCTCCCTCCCCTGTCTTCACCCCTCCACTTT.

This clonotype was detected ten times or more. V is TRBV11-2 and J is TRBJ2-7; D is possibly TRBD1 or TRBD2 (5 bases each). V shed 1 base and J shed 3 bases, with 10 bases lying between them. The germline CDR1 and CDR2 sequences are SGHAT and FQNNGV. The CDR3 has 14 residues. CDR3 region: CASSLGDGGYEQYF. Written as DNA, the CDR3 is TGTGCCAGCAGCTTAGGGGACGGAGGCTACGAGCAGTACTTC.

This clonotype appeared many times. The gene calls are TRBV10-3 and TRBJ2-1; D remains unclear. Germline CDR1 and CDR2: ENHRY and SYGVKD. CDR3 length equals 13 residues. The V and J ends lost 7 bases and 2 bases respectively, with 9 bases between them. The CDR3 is CAITGDTYNEQFF. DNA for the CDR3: TGTGCCATCACCGGTGATACCTACAATGAGCAGTTCTTC.

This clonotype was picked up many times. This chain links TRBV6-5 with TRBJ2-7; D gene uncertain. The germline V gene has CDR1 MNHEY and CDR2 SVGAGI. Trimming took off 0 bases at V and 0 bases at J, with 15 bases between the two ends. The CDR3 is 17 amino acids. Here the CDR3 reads CASSYSITRSHSYEQYF. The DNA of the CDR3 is TGTGCCAGCAGTTACTCGATCACGCGAAGTCACTCCTACGAGCAGTACTTC.

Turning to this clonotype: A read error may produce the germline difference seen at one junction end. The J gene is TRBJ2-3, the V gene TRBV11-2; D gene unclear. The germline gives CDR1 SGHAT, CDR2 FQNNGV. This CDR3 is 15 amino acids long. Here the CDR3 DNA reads TGTGCCAGCAGCTTAGAGGGGTCCCGGGCAGATATGCAGTATTTT. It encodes CASSLEGSRADMQYF.

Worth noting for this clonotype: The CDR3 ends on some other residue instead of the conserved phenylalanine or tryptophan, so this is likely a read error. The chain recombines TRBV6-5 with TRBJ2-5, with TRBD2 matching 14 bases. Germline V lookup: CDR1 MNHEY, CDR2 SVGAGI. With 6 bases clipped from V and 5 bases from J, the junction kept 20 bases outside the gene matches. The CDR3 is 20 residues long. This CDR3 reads CASRPSQTSGRADRLETQYY. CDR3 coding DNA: TGTGCCAGCAGGCCCTCCCAGACTAGCGGGAGGGCCGATAGGTTGGAGACCCAGTACTAC.

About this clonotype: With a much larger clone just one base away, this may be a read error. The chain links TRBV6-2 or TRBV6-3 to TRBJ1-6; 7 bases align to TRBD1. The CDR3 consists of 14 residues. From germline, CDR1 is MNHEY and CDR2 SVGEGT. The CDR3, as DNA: TGTGCCAGCAGCGAGGGGGCTAGGAATTCACCCTTCCACTTT. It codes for CASSEGARNSPFHF.

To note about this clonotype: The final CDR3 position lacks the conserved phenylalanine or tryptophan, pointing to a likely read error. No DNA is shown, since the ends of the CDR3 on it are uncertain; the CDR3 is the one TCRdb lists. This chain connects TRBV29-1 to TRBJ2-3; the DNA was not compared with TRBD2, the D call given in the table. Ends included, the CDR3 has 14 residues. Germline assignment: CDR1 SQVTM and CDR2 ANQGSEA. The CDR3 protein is CSVGTSGYTDTQYL.

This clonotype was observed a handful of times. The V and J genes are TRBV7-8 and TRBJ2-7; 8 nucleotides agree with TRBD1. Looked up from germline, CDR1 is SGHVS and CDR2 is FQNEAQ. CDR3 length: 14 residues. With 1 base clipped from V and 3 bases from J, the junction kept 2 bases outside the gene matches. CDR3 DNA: TGTGCCAGCAGCTTAGGGACAGGGCTCTACGAGCAGTACTTC. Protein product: CASSLGTGLYEQYF.

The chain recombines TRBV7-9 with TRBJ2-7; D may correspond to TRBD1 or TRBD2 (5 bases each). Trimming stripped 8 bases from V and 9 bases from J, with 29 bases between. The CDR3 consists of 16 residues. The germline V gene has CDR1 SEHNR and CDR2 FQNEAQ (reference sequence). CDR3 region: CASLTPGTVDAHGQYF. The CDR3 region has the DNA TGTGCCAGCCTTACGCCCGGGACGGTGGACGCCCACGGGCAGTACTTC.

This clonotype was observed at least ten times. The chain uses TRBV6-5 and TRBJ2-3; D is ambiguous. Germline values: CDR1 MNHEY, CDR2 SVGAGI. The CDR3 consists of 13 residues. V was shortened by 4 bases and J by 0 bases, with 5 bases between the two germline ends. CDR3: CASSSLSTDTQYF. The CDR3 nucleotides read TGTGCCAGCAGTTCCCTGAGCACAGATACGCAGTATTTT.

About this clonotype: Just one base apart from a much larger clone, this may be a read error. CDR3 protein: CTSSFGDLRELFF. The DNA of the CDR3 is TGTACCAGCAGTTTTGGGGACTTGAGGGAGCTGTTTTTT. The rearrangement links TRBV12-3 or TRBV12-4 to TRBJ2-2; D may be TRBD2 (6 bases). CDR3 size: 13 residues.

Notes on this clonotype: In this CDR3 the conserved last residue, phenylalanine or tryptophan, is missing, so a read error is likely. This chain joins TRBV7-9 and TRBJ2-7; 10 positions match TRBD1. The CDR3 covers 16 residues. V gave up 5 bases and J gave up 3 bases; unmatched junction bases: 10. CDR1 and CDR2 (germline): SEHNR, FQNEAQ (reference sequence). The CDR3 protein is CASSDFQGTGVYEQYI. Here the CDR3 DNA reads TGTGCCAGCAGCGATTTTCAAGGGACAGGGGTCTACGAGCAGTACATC.

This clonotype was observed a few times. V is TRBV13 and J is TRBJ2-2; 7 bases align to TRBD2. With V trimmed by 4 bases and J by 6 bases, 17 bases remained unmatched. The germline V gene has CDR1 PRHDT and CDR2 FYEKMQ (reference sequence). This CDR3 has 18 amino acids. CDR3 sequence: CASSSPNRWVAGPGELFF. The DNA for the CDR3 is TGTGCCAGCAGCTCCCCTAATCGTTGGGTAGCGGGCCCCGGGGAGCTGTTTTTT.